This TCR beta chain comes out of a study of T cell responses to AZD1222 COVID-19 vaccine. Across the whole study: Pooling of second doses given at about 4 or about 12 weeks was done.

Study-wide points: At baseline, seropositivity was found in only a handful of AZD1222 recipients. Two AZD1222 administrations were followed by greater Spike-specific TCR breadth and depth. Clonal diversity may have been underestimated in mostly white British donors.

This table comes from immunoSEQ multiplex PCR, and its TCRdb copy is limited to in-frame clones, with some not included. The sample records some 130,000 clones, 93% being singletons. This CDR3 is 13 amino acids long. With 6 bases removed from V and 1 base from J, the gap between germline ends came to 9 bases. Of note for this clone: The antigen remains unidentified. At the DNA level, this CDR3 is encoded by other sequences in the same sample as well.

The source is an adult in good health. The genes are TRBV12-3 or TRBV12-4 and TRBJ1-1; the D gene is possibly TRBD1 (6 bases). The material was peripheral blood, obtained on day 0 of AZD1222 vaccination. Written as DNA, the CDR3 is TGTGCCAGCAGCACACAGGGGAACACTGAAGCTTTCTTT. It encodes CASSTQGNTEAFF.